This T cell receptor beta chain originates from a study of T-cell reconstitution after alpha-beta-depleted transplantation in children. Trimming removed 5 bases at V and 7 bases at J, with 16 bases between. Per germline, CDR1 SGDLS and CDR2 YYNGEE. The CDR3 is made up of 15 amino acids. Unique molecular identifiers were incorporated during preparation of the TCRbeta library. TCRdb ran MiXCR on the PCR reads and lists one entry per CDR3 protein. The data show 490,000 or so distinct CDR3 sequences, about 12% seen once. This receptor was identified in a human donor who donated a stem cell graft to a child with combined immunodeficiency. This sample comprised PBMCs from the stem cell graft donor, obtained from the stem cell graft. The chain uses TRBV9 and TRBJ1-6, with TRBD1 as a possible D gene (6 bases). The CDR3 nucleotides read TGTGCCAGCAGTGGTGAGGGGGGTCAGAATTCACCCCTCCACTTT. Translated: CASSGEGGQNSPLHF.